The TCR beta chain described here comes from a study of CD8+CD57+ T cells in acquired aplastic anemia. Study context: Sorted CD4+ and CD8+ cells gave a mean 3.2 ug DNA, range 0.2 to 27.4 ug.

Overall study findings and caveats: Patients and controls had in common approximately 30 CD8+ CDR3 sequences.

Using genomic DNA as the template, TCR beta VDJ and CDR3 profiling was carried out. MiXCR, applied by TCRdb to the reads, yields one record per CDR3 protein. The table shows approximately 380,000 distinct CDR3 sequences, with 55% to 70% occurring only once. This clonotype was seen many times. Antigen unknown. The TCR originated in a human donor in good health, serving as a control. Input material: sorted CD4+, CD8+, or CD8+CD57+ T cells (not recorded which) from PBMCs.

CDR3 nucleotides: TGCAGTGCTAGTCCTAGCGGGGGGAGTAGCACAGATACGCAGTATTTT. It specifies CSASPSGGSSTDTQYF. The V and J genes are TRBV20-1 and TRBJ2-3; 11 bases are shared with TRBD2. Germline values: CDR1 DFQATT, CDR2 SNEGSKA (reference sequence). With 3 bases clipped from V and 0 bases from J, the junction kept 5 bases outside the gene matches. The CDR3 extends over 16 amino acids.